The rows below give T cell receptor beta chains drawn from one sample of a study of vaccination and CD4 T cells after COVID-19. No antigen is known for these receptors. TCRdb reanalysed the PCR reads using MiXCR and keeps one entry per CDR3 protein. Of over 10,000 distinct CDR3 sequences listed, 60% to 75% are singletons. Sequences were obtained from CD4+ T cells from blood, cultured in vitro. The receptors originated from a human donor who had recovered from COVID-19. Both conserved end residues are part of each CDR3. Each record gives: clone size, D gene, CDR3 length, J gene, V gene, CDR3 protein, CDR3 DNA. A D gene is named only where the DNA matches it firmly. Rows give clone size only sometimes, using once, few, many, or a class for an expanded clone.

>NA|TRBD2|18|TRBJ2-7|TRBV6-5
CASSYSPGLAGGSYEQYF
TGTGCCAGCAGTTACTCGCCAGGACTAGCGGGAGGCTCCTACGAGCAGTACTTC
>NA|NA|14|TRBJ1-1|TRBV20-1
CSASPPGMNTEAFF
TGCAGTGCTAGCCCCCCAGGCATGAACACTGAAGCTTTCTTT
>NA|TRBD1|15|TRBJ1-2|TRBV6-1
CASSLTGGVNYGYTF
TGTGCCAGCAGTCTGACAGGGGGAGTTAACTATGGCTACACCTTC
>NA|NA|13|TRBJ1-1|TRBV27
CASSLRRNTEAFF
TGTGCCAGCAGCCTCCGACGGAACACTGAAGCTTTCTTT
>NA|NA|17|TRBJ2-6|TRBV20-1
CSARRGGRHSGANVLTF
TGCAGTGCTAGAAGGGGGGGACGGCACTCTGGGGCCAACGTCCTGACTTTC
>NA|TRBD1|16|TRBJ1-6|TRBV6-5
CASSLTGGGTNSPLHF
TGTGCCAGCAGTTTGACAGGGGGCGGGACGAATTCACCCCTCCACTTT
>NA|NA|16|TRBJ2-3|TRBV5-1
CASSATGRRVTDTQYF
TGCGCCAGCAGCGCAACAGGGAGGAGGGTCACAGATACGCAGTATTTT
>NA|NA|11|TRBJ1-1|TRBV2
CASRWETEAFF
TGTGCCAGCAGGTGGGAAACTGAAGCTTTCTTT
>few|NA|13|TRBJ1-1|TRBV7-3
CASSTRQNPEAFF
TGTGCCAGCAGCACCCGACAGAACCCTGAAGCTTTCTTT
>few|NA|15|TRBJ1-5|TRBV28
CASSFIKGGNQPQHF
TGTGCCAGCAGTTTTATCAAGGGGGGCAATCAGCCCCAGCATTTT
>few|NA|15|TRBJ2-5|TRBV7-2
CASSLFRGVQETQYF
TGTGCCAGCAGCTTATTCCGGGGCGTTCAAGAGACCCAGTACTTC
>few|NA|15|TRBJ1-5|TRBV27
CASSRGSRDNQPQHF
TGTGCCAGCAGCCGGGGGTCCCGGGATAATCAGCCCCAGCATTTT
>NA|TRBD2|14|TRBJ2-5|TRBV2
CASSVGLAEETQYF
TGTGCCAGCTCTGTCGGACTAGCGGAAGAGACCCAGTACTTC
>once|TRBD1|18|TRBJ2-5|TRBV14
CASSQLLLLGQNQETQYF
TGTGCCAGCAGCCAACTACTGCTTTTGGGACAGAACCAAGAGACCCAGTACTTC
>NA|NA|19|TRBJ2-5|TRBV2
CASSEALAGQGRLQETQYF
TGTGCCAGCAGTGAAGCCCTCGCAGGGCAGGGGCGGTTACAAGAGACCCAGTACTTC
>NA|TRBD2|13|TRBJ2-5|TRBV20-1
CSATSPPGGTQYF
TGCAGTGCTACCTCGCCTCCGGGGGGGACCCAGTACTTC
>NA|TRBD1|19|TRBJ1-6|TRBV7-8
CASSLIIRDRKPYNSPPHF
TGTGCCAGCAGCTTAATTATTAGGGACAGAAAGCCGTATAATTCACCCCCCCACTTT
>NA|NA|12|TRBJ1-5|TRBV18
CASSTRGQPQHF
TGTGCCAGCTCAACCCGGGGTCAGCCCCAGCATTTT
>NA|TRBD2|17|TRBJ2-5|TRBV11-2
CASSLNVAGLYQETQYF
TGTGCCAGCAGCTTAAACGTAGCGGGCCTGTACCAAGAGACCCAGTACTTC
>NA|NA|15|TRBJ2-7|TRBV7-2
CASSLAFGVSYEQYF
TGTGCCAGCAGCTTAGCGTTTGGCGTCTCCTACGAGCAGTACTTC
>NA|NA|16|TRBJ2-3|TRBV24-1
CATSDSQGGTTDTQYF
TGTGCCACCAGTGATTCCCAGGGCGGTACCACAGATACGCAGTATTTT
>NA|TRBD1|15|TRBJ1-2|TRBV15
CATSRDRQANYGYTF
TGTGCCACCAGCAGGGACAGGCAAGCTAACTATGGCTACACCTTC
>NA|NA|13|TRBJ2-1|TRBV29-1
CSAKEGMINEQFF
TGCAGCGCCAAAGAAGGGATGATCAATGAGCAGTTCTTC
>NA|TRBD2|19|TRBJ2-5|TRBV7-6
CASSLAAASGSPLQETQYF
TGTGCCAGCAGCTTAGCTGCGGCTAGCGGGAGCCCACTGCAAGAGACCCAGTACTTC
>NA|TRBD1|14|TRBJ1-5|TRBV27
CATQGQNSNQPQHF
TGTGCCACCCAGGGACAGAATAGCAATCAGCCCCAGCATTTT
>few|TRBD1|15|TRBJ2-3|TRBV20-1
CSARDARQGADTQYF
TGCAGTGCTAGAGACGCGCGGCAGGGGGCCGATACGCAGTATTTT
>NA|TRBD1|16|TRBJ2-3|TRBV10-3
CAISDPRTGGADTQYF
TGTGCCATCAGCGATCCCCGGACAGGGGGAGCAGATACGCAGTATTTT
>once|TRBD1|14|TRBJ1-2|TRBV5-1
CASSLTGDVSGYTF
TGCGCCAGCAGCTTGACAGGGGATGTTAGCGGCTACACCTTC
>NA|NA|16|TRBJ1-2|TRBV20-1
CSARDRRAPYNYGYTF
TGCAGTGCTAGAGATAGGAGGGCCCCATATAACTATGGCTACACCTTC
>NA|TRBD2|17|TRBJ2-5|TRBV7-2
CASSLAPTSGSQETQCF
TGTGCCAGCAGCTTAGCCCCGACTAGCGGTTCTCAAGAGACCCAGTGCTTC
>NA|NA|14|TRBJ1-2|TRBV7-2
CASSLTDLNYGYTF
TGTGCCAGCAGCTTAACCGATCTTAACTATGGCTACACCTTC
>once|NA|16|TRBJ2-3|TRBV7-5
CISVSDRTGPTDTQYF
NA